The next 12 T cell receptor beta chains were all read from a single sample in a study of blood T cell repertoires in COVID-19. Clones were read by immunoSEQ multiplex PCR, and TCRdb kept only the in-frame ones, dropping some. The sample contains about 380,000 clones, approximately 90% of which appear only once. Sequenced input: PBMCs or T cells enriched from blood (not recorded which). These TCRs come from a young woman who had recovered from COVID-19.

The chain combines TRBV7-6 with TRBJ1-2; 9 nucleotides match TRBD1. CDR1 is SGHVS, CDR2 FNYEAQ, per germline. J was trimmed by 4 bases and V by 5 bases; bases with no gene match: 8. The CDR3 spans 15 residues. CDR3 loop: CASSPRTGALYGYTF. In nucleotides, the CDR3 is TGTGCCAGCAGCCCGCGGACAGGGGCCCTCTATGGCTACACCTTC.

This clone was observed a single time. The chain recombines TRBV6-5 with TRBJ1-1, with a weak D call TRBD1 (6 bases). The V end was cut by 4 bases, the J end by 1 base, with 10 bases between. The CDR3 is made up of 14 amino acids. CDR1 and CDR2 (germline): MNHEY, SVGAGI. The CDR3 coding sequence is TGTGCCAGCAGTTTGATGGACAGGAACACTGAAGCTTTCTTT. Translation gives CASSLMDRNTEAFF.

This chain joins TRBV30 and TRBJ1-1; unclear D gene. The ends were cut back, 3 bases at V and 1 base at J, with 9 bases in the middle. The CDR3 length is 13 residues. The germline V gene has CDR1 GTSNPN and CDR2 SVGIG (reference sequence). This CDR3 is CAWRHGGNTEAFF. CDR3 coding DNA: TGTGCCTGGAGGCACGGTGGGAACACTGAAGCTTTCTTT.

V gene TRBV10-3 combines with J gene TRBJ1-2; D is undetermined. Germline lookup yields CDR1 ENHRY and CDR2 SYGVKD. This CDR3 region has 18 residues. The ends were cut back, 4 bases at V and 1 base at J, with 22 bases in the middle. CDR3 sequence reads: CAISAYAFTGSFNYGYTF. CDR3 sequence (DNA): TGTGCCATCAGTGCCTATGCGTTTACGGGGTCTTTTAACTATGGCTACACCTTC.

The rearrangement joins TRBV2 to TRBJ1-1; the D gene is possibly TRBD1 (5 bases). The CDR3 has 14 residues. From germline, CDR1 is SNHLY and CDR2 FYNNEI. Deletions cut 2 bases from V and 7 bases from J, with 14 bases between. The CDR3 DNA is TGTGCCAGCAGTGAAATAGGGCAGGGCTTTGAAGCTTTCTTT. This codes for CASSEIGQGFEAFF.

The chain employs TRBV3-1 (or the pseudogene TRBV3-2) and TRBJ1-5; tentative D call: TRBD1 (6 bases). The CDR3 has 21 amino acids. CDR1 is LGHDT, CDR2 YNNKEL, per germline (reference sequence). V lost 6 bases to trimming and J lost 1 base, with 31 bases between them. The CDR3 DNA is TGTGCCAGCAGTCCGGACAGACCCTGGTTGACGTTGGAAGCCAGCAATCAGCCCCAGCATTTT. This codes for CASSPDRPWLTLEASNQPQHF.

CDR3 region: CASSLAGGGTGELFF. Here the CDR3 DNA reads TGCGCCAGCAGCTTGGCTGGCGGGGGCACCGGGGAGCTGTTTTTT. V gene TRBV5-1 combines with J gene TRBJ2-2, with 7 bases that match TRBD2. CDR1 and CDR2 (germline): SGHRS, YFSETQ. The CDR3 totals 15 residues. V trimming: 0 bases; J trimming: 4 bases; junction bases outside the gene matches: 3.

The rearrangement uses TRBV4-2 and TRBJ2-7; 8 bases are shared with TRBD1. The ends lost 4 bases at V and 1 base at J; junction bases unmatched: 6. Germline lookup yields CDR1 LGHNA and CDR2 YNFKEQ. The CDR3 is made up of 15 amino acids. The CDR3 spells CASSPPGQESYEQYF. CDR3 DNA: TGTGCCAGCAGCCCACCGGGACAGGAATCCTACGAGCAGTACTTC.

V and J are TRBV18 and TRBJ1-2; a possible D gene is TRBD1 (5 bases). CDR1 and CDR2 from the germline V gene are KGHSH and LQKENI. The CDR3 is 13 residues long. Trimming removed 7 bases from V and 6 bases from J, with 15 bases in between. This CDR3 reads CASFTDGGNGYTF. CDR3 sequence (DNA): TGTGCCAGCTTCACCGACGGGGGAAATGGCTACACCTTC.

The V and J genes are TRBV18 and TRBJ1-4; TRBD1 might be the D (6 bases). Between the trimmed V and J ends, which lost 1 base and 3 bases, there was a span of 9 bases. Germline V gives CDR1 KGHSH, CDR2 LQKENI. The CDR3 consists of 15 residues. The DNA of the CDR3 is TGTGCCAGCTCACCACAGGGGGTGCCTAATGAAAAACTGTTTTTT. This encodes CASSPQGVPNEKLFF.

The V and J genes are TRBV3-1 (or the pseudogene TRBV3-2) and TRBJ2-7; D unclear. This CDR3 contains 13 residues. Germline V gives CDR1 LGHDT, CDR2 YNNKEL (reference sequence). Trimming left V 0 bases short and J 10 bases short, with 13 bases between. CDR3 loop: CASSQEQLGPQYF. CDR3 sequence (DNA): TGTGCCAGCAGCCAAGAACAACTGGGCCCCCAGTACTTC.

A single count supports this clone. V gene TRBV7-8 combines with J gene TRBJ1-3, with a possible D match to TRBD1 (5 bases). The V end lost 4 bases, the J end lost 0 bases, and 10 bases lay between the germline ends. This CDR3 contains 15 residues. Germline-derived CDR1 and CDR2 are SGHVS and FQNEAQ. The CDR3 nucleotides are TGTGCCAGCAGCTCCAGGGCTGTCTCTGGAAACACCATATATTTT. Translating gives CASSSRAVSGNTIYF.